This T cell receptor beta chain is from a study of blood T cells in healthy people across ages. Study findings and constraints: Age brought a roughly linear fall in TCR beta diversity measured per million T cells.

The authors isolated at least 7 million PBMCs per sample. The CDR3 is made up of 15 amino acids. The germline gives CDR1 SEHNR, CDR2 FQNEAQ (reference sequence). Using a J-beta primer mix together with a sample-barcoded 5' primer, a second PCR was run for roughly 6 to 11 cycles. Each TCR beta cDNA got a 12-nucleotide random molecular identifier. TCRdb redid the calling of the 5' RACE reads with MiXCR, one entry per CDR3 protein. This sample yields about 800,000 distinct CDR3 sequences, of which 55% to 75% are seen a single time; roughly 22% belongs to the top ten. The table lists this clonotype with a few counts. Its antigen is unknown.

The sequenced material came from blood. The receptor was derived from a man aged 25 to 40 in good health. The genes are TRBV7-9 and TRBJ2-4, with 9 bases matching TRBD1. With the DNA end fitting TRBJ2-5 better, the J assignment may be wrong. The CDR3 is CASSLGTGEKETQYF. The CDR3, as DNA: TGTGCCAGCAGCTTAGGGACAGGGGAAAAAGAGACCCAGTACTTC.